These 5 T cell receptor beta chains were sequenced from one sample in a study of response to subunit inactivated influenza vaccine. TCRdb called the RT-PCR reads again in MiXCR, with one record for every CDR3 protein. The profile shows roughly 570,000 distinct CDR3 sequences, around 13% of them singletons. The source material was PBMCs from blood, sampled around seven weeks after vaccination. Receptors originate from a man aged 50 to 60 who received an inactivated influenza vaccine.

The chain couples TRBV5-6 to TRBJ2-6, with a tentative D call TRBD1 (6 bases). The CDR3 is made up of 18 amino acids. The V end lost 4 bases, the J end lost 0 bases, and 17 bases lay between the germline ends. Looked up from germline, CDR1 is SGHDT and CDR2 is YYEEEE. Here the CDR3 DNA reads TGTGCCAGCAGCGGATCCGGGACACCGGCCTCTGGGGCCAACGTCCTGACTTTC. It is translated as CASSGSGTPASGANVLTF. The complete variable domain, with remaining parts taken from reference TRBV5-6 and TRBJ2-6, reads DAGVTQSPTHLIKTRGQQVTLRCSPKSGHDTVSWYQQALGQGPQFIFQYYEEEERQRGNFPDRFSGHQFPNYSSELNVNALLLGDSALYLCASSGSGTPASGANVLTFGAGSRLTVL.

The table lists this clonotype with a few counts. This rearrangement joins TRBV28 to TRBJ2-7, with 7 bases matching TRBD1. Trimming removed 7 bases from V and 3 bases from J; junction bases left unmatched: 9. The germline gives CDR1 MDHEN, CDR2 SYDVKM. The CDR3 extends over 14 amino acids. The CDR3 here is CASTPLGTVYEQYF. The DNA of the CDR3 is TGTGCCAGCACCCCACTAGGGACAGTCTACGAGCAGTACTTC.

This clonotype was seen only a few times. A much larger clone differs from this one at a single base, so this may be a read error. The chain couples TRBV29-1 to TRBJ1-1, with unresolved D. V gave up 5 bases and J gave up 0 bases, with 4 bases separating them. CDR3 length: 11 residues. The germline gives CDR1 SQVTM, CDR2 ANQGSEA. The CDR3 sequence is CSVNMNTEAFF. In DNA form, the CDR3 reads TGCAGCGTTAACATGAACACTGAAGCTTTCTTT.

At least ten counts were recorded for this clonotype. The DNA for the CDR3 is TGTGCCACCAGTGATTTTGGCGGGACAAGGATACATGAGCAGTTCTTC. It yields the protein CATSDFGGTRIHEQFF. The gene calls are TRBV24-1 and TRBJ2-1, with D perhaps given as TRBD1 or TRBD2 (6 bases each). This CDR3 is 16 amino acids long. The germline gives CDR1 KGHDR, CDR2 SFDVKD. V lost 1 base and J lost 8, with 17 bases in between.

This chain connects TRBV29-1 to TRBJ2-7, with a possible D match to TRBD2 (5 bases). V was shortened by 4 bases and J by 2 bases, with 12 bases between the two germline ends. This CDR3 comprises 13 residues. Germline CDR1 SQVTM, CDR2 ANQGSEA. The CDR3 nucleotides read TGCAGCGTTGTCGTCCGGGGAACCTACGAGCAGTACTTC. This sequence encodes CSVVVRGTYEQYF.